This T cell receptor (beta chain) was observed in a study of cytomegalovirus exposure and HLA in healthy donors. Background on the study: Unique TCRs numbering roughly 80 million, obtained from HLA-typed donors, made up an early data release.

13 Jbeta primers and 60 Vbeta primers were used for the PCR. Produced via immunoSEQ multiplex PCR; TCRdb's table is partial and in-frame only. This sample's clone table lists about 160,000 clones. With regard to this clone: As yet, its antigen is unknown.

General study findings and limits: Reportedly, diagnosis of cytomegalovirus status by the classifier showed high specificity and sensitivity.

The sequence was collected from a woman aged 60-75 years in good health and CMV-seronegative. Sequenced input: PBMCs.

The DNA for the CDR3 is TGTGCCAGCAGCACCCGAGGAGACAGGGCAGGGAATGAGCAGTTCTTC. Amino acid sequence: CASSTRGDRAGNEQFF. The chain recombines TRBV9 with TRBJ2-1; 7 nucleotides agree with TRBD1. V lost 4 bases to trimming and J lost 7 bases; unmatched junction nucleotides: 14. CDR1 is SGDLS and CDR2 is YYNGEE in the germline V gene. The length of the CDR3 is 16 residues.